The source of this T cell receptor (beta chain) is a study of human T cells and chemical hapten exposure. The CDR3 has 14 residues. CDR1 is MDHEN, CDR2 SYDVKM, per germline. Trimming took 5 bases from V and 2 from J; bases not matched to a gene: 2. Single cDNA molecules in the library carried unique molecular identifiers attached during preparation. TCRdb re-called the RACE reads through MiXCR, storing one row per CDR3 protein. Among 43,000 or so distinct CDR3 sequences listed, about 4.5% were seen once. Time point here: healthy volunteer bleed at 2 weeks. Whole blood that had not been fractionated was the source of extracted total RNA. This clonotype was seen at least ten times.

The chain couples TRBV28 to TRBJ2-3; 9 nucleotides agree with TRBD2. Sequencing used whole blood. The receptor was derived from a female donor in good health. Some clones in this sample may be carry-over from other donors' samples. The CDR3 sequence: CASSSGGLTDTQYF. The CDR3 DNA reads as TGTGCCAGCAGTAGCGGGGGGCTCACAGATACGCAGTATTTT.